This TCR beta chain originates from a study of OX40 agonist ivuxolimab in advanced cancers. About the investigation overall: Ivuxolimab, which targeted the costimulatory receptor OX40 (CD134), was an agonistic, fully human IgG2 monoclonal antibody. Of the approximately 54 dose-escalation patients, hepatocellular carcinoma was present in approximately 20, melanoma in around 15, renal cell carcinoma in 9 and head and neck cancer in 9. Intravenous ivuxolimab was administered to patients every 2 weeks at six dose levels: 0.01, 0.1, 0.3, 1.5, 3 and 10 mg/kg. Patients were allowed to have had prior anti-PD-1, anti-PD-L1 or anti-CTLA-4 therapy, and 30% to 40% of the dose-escalation patients had previously received checkpoint inhibitors. The paper reports the monotherapy dose-escalation portion (N = 52 patients) of the phase I ivuxolimab trial. Partial responses were achieved by three dose-escalation patients, of whom one had hepatocellular carcinoma and two had cutaneous melanoma. A male proportion of 82.7% and a mean age of around 60 years, ranging from 23 to 79, were recorded for the dose-escalation cohort. The point of sequencing TCRbeta in the periphery was to test whether ivuxolimab changed TCR sequence diversity and drove clonal T-cell expansion.

The CDR3 has 15 amino acids, counting the end cysteine and phenylalanine. The kept DNA is CDR3 alone, 45 bases in frame from the first base. CDR1 and CDR2, looked up from the germline V gene, are SGHRS and YFSETQ. The junction shows trimming of 5 bases on V and 3 bases on J, plus 15 bases between the germline ends. The research as a whole found: Low levels of normalized T-cell clonal expansion were also seen in some nonresponding patients. After ivuxolimab, CD8+ T cells had more expanded clones than CD4+ T cells on average. The antigen specificity of the peripheral T cells that underwent clonal expansion was not determined. In partial responders in the 0.1-3.0 mg/kg groups, normalized peripheral clonal expansion was found to be among the lowest, especially among CD8+ T cells. At doses from 0.1 to 3.0 mg/kg, clonal expansion was seen in both CD4+ and CD8+ blood T cells between baseline and week 6.

This clone was observed a handful of times. It has no known antigen specificity. It has no much larger one-base neighbor in the sample; base qualities were not kept. The trial excluded patients who had a history of autoimmune disease or were on systemic immunosuppression. Peripheral blood for TCR sequencing was collected from all dose cohorts at baseline, on cycle 4 day 1, and on cycle 7 day 1. Samples were obtained from an open-label, multicenter, first-in-human phase I dose-escalation trial of ivuxolimab. The trial enrolled adults with locally advanced or metastatic head and neck squamous cell, hepatocellular, melanoma or renal cell carcinoma. CD4+ and CD8+ T cells were sorted separately from peripheral blood before TCR sequencing. Genomic DNA was extracted from sorted cells for sequencing of the TCRbeta CDR3 region. The immunoSEQ Assay was used to sequence the TCRbeta CDR3 regions. The clones in this table, taken by TCRdb from immuneACCESS, are in-frame only. Not every clone is retained; where verified, under half of the shortfall comes from an unresolved V gene, and the cause of the rest is unknown. The sample yields under 70,000 clones; 85% were counted once. The ten largest clones represent approximately 3.7% of the sample.

Rearrangement joined TRBV5-1 to TRBJ2-1; the D gene is perhaps TRBD1 or TRBD2, as each covers 6 bases. The TCR originated in an adult with an advanced solid tumor such as melanoma, head and neck, liver or kidney cancer. The sample was CD4+ or CD8+ T cells sorted from blood, taken in a trial of the OX40 agonist ivuxolimab. The CDR3 has the sequence CASRGGGGFYNEQFF. DNA sequence: TGCGCCAGCAGGGGAGGAGGGGGGTTCTACAATGAGCAGTTCTTC.